This TCR beta chain was sequenced during a study of blood T cell repertoires in COVID-19. TCRdb's copy holds only in-frame clones and misses some; the assay was immunoSEQ multiplex PCR. The table includes 200,000 to 300,000 clones, over 75% detected once. Germline CDR1 is SGHDT and CDR2 is YYEEEE. The ends lost 0 bases at V and 4 bases at J; junction bases unmatched: 3. The CDR3 is 14 residues long. The clonotype originates from a human donor in a cohort sampled during active COVID-19. The sequencing sample was made of peripheral blood. The chain uses TRBV5-6 and TRBJ2-7, with 8 bases lining up with TRBD1. This CDR3 is CASSLGQGLYEQYF. The CDR3 nucleotides read TGTGCCAGCAGCTTGGGACAGGGGCTATACGAGCAGTACTTC.